The entry below describes one TCR beta chain. Its target is not known. Germline is not matched at one junction end, which may reflect a read error. Survey-level immunoSEQ v3.0 assays were run. TCRdb's table, derived via immunoSEQ multiplex PCR, lists solely in-frame clones and lacks some. The top ten hold approximately 14% of the sample, which has around 33,000 clones, 65% to 90% seen once. The content of samples before DNA extraction was about 0.9-11 million cryopreserved PBMC. This entry is derived from a study of long-term antiretroviral therapy in people with HIV. General study findings and limits: The range of CDR3 lengths in HIV repertoires proved narrower than that found in controls. Post-ART samples showed increased diversity that remained below transplant donor control levels.

Germline values: CDR1 SQVTM, CDR2 ANQGSEA. CDR3 length: 12 residues. The V and J genes are TRBV29-1 and TRBJ2-5; 7 bases agree with TRBD1. The sample consisted of unsorted PBMCs, taken 0.3 years after starting antiretroviral therapy. The TCR comes from a man between 18 and 35 years old with HIV. The CDR3 spells CSVRTGQGTQYF. For the CDR3, the DNA is TGCAGCGTCCGGACAGGCCAAGGGACCCAGTACTTC.